Each of the 5 T cell receptor beta chains below was sequenced from the same sample in a study of blood T cell repertoires in COVID-19. The protocol was immunoSEQ multiplex PCR, while the TCRdb copy is restricted to in-frame clones and leaves out a portion. The sample lists roughly 190,000 clones, 80% to 90% occurring once. Sequenced: peripheral blood. These TCRs come from a man between 18 and 29 years old with active or convalescent COVID-19.

In regard to this clone: One end of the junction fails to match germline, which may point to a read error. The V gene is TRBV7-7, the J gene TRBJ2-1; TRBD1 aligns across 8 bases. From germline, CDR1 is SSHAT and CDR2 FNYEAQ (reference sequence). The CDR3 contains 14 residues. CDR3 residues: CASSLATGVDEQFF. The CDR3 bases are TGTGCTAGCAGCTTAGCGACAGGGGTCGATGAGCAGTTCTTC.

This chain links TRBV7-9 with TRBJ1-2, with D unresolved. V was clipped by 5 bases and J by 4 bases, with 5 bases between them. The CDR3 length is 11 residues. Germline CDR1 reads SEHNR; CDR2 reads FQNEAQ (reference sequence). The CDR3, as DNA: TGTGCCAGCAGCCCCTCCTATGGCTACACCTTC. Its protein product is CASSPSYGYTF.

This chain connects TRBV2 to TRBJ2-7; possible D gene TRBD1, 7 bases. The CDR3 spans 15 residues. Germline V CDR1 and CDR2: SNHLY, FYNNEI. Between the trimmed V and J ends, which lost 3 bases and 4 bases, there was a span of 16 bases. CDR3 in amino acids: CASSEDETGRYEQYV. Written as DNA, the CDR3 is TGTGCCAGCAGTGAGGACGAGACAGGGAGGTACGAGCAGTACGTC.

The rearrangement joins TRBV9 to TRBJ2-3; 7 bases line up with TRBD2. CDR3 length equals 17 residues. The V gene's germline CDR1 is SGDLS and CDR2 YYNGEE. J gave up 5 bases and V 0 bases, and 12 bases lay outside the gene matches. CDR3 amino acids: CASSVDNVAGVQDTQYF. CDR3 nucleotide sequence: TGTGCCAGCAGCGTAGATAACGTGGCGGGAGTGCAAGATACGCAGTATTTT.

The chain combines TRBV9 with TRBJ1-2, with 12 bases matching TRBD1. The V gene's germline CDR1 is SGDLS and CDR2 YYNGEE. CDR3 size: 16 residues. Germline trimming cut 3 bases from V and 8 bases from J; bases unmatched to any gene: 11. The CDR3 nucleotides are TGTGCCAGCAGCGCCGGGACAGGGGGCTCAATATCCGGCTACACCTTC. Protein: CASSAGTGGSISGYTF.